Listed below are T cell receptor beta chains from one sample, sequenced in a study of blood T cell repertoires in COVID-19. Profiling relied on immunoSEQ multiplex PCR, and the TCRdb table lists in-frame clones only, not all of them. Among about 99,000 clones listed, about 85% were seen once. The sample comprised peripheral blood. The receptors shown here come from a man between 45 and 60 years old in a cohort sampled during active COVID-19. Each CDR3 is given with its conserved first and last residue. A D gene is named only where the DNA matches it firmly. The size field is filled for only some rows; it gives once, few, many or a size class.

d_gene,abundance,v_gene,j_gene,CDR3nt,CDR3aa
NA,NA,TRBV18,TRBJ2-1,TGTGCCAGCTCACCCATGAATGAGCAGTTCTTC,CASSPMNEQFF
NA,NA,TRBV12-3/TRBV12-4,TRBJ2-1,TGTGCCAGCAGTTTAGTCCCGGGCAATGAGCAGTTCTTC,CASSLVPGNEQFF
TRBD1,NA,TRBV10-3,TRBJ2-2,TGTGCCATCAGTGAGTCGACAGGGGAATACACCGGGGAGCTGTTTTTT,CAISESTGEYTGELFF
NA,NA,TRBV12-3/TRBV12-4,TRBJ1-2,TGTGCCAGCAGTTTAGGGGGGGAGAGCGGCTACACCTTC,CASSLGGESGYTF
NA,NA,TRBV3-1/TRBV3-2,TRBJ1-2,TGTGCCAGCAGCCTAAGATCCAGGGGAGGCTACACCTTC,CASSLRSRGGYTF
TRBD1,NA,TRBV28,TRBJ1-4,TGTGCCAGCAGAACCGGGACAGTTAATGAAAAACTGTTTTTT,CASRTGTVNEKLFF
TRBD1,NA,TRBV6-1,TRBJ2-3,TGTGCCAGCAGTGAAGTTGGGACAGGGGCAGATACGCAGTATTTT,CASSEVGTGADTQYF
NA,NA,TRBV6-2/TRBV6-3,TRBJ1-1,TGTGCCAGCAGTTACGAGAGACGCACGGGTTCCCACACTGAAGCTTTCTTT,CASSYERRTGSHTEAFF
NA,NA,TRBV5-5,TRBJ1-6,TGTGCCAGCTCCTCAGGGGATTCACCCCTCCACTTT,CASSSGDSPLHF
NA,NA,TRBV5-4,TRBJ1-1,TGTGCCAGCAGCAGCCCTAGCTCGCCAGAAGCTTTCTTT,CASSSPSSPEAFF
NA,NA,TRBV4-1,TRBJ2-1,TGCGCCAGCAGCGAACAACCGGGTTACAATGAGCAGTTCTTC,CASSEQPGYNEQFF
TRBD2,NA,TRBV10-3,TRBJ2-5,TGTGCCATCAGTGAGCGGGGGGGCCCTGAGACCCAGTACTTC,CAISERGGPETQYF
TRBD2,once,TRBV7-2,TRBJ2-1,TGTGCCAGCGTACCCCGCACGATGGGGGGGTACAATGAGCAGTTCTTC,CASVPRTMGGYNEQFF
NA,NA,TRBV3-1/TRBV3-2,TRBJ1-4,TGTGCCAGCAGTCTCGCGGGACTGTTTAATGAAAAACTGTTTTTT,CASSLAGLFNEKLFF
TRBD1,NA,TRBV11-3,TRBJ2-5,TGTGCCAGCAGCTTGTATACGGCAGGGGGCCAGGAGACCCAGTACTTC,CASSLYTAGGQETQYF
NA,NA,TRBV7-2,TRBJ2-7,TGTGCCAGCAGCCCTCGGACTGCTGGGTACGAGCAGTACTTC,CASSPRTAGYEQYF
NA,NA,TRBV27,TRBJ2-7,TGTGCCAGCAGTTTATCGGAGGGAGCAGAGCAGTACTTC,CASSLSEGAEQYF
TRBD2,once,TRBV19,TRBJ2-2,TGTGCCAGTAGTATTCGACTAGCGGGAACGACCGGGGAGCTGTTTTTT,CASSIRLAGTTGELFF
NA,NA,TRBV4-1,TRBJ2-5,TGCGCCAGCAGCCAAGTTGCGGTCACAGAGACCCAGTACTTC,CASSQVAVTETQYF
TRBD2,once,TRBV3-1/TRBV3-2,TRBJ2-1,TGTGCCAGCAGCACTTCGGGGGGGCTCACCTACAATGAGCAGTTCTTC,CASSTSGGLTYNEQFF
NA,NA,TRBV5-4,TRBJ2-7,TGTGCCAGCAGCTTGACAGGGATGACCTACGAGCAGTACTTC,CASSLTGMTYEQYF
TRBD1,NA,TRBV7-9,TRBJ2-1,TGTGCCAGCAGATCTACAGGGGGCGCCTCCTACAATGAGCAGTTCTTC,CASRSTGGASYNEQFF
TRBD1,few,TRBV9,TRBJ2-7,TGTGCCAGCAGCGCAGGGGGTGTATCCTACGAGCAGTACTTC,CASSAGGVSYEQYF
NA,NA,TRBV5-5,TRBJ2-1,TGTGCCAGCAGCTTTTCCCCGATTACTAGGAAAGGGCTCAATGAGCAGTTCTTC,CASSFSPITRKGLNEQFF
NA,NA,TRBV5-1,TRBJ1-1,TGCGCCAGCAGCACAGGGACGTTGAACACTGAAGCTTTCTTT,CASSTGTLNTEAFF
NA,NA,TRBV19,TRBJ1-5,TGTGCCAGTAAAGGTTCACAGGACGATCAGCCCCAGCATTTT,CASKGSQDDQPQHF
NA,NA,TRBV15,TRBJ2-2,TGTGCCACCAGCACCGCGAACACCGGGGAGCTGTTTTTT,CATSTANTGELFF
TRBD1,NA,TRBV18,TRBJ1-4,TGTGCCAGCTCACCTGGGACAGGGAGAAGAACTAATGAAAAACTGTTTTTT,CASSPGTGRRTNEKLFF
TRBD1,NA,TRBV5-1,TRBJ2-2,TGCGCCAGCAGCCGTGACAGGGGAACCGGGGAGCTGTTTTTT,CASSRDRGTGELFF
TRBD2,NA,TRBV9,TRBJ2-1,TGTGCCAGCAGCACCCGGGGACTAGCGGGGGAGGATGAGCAGTTCTTC,CASSTRGLAGEDEQFF
NA,few,TRBV3-1/TRBV3-2,TRBJ2-2,TGTGCCAGCAGCCAAGATGGGAGGACCGGGGAGCTGTTTTTT,CASSQDGRTGELFF
NA,NA,TRBV7-9,TRBJ2-1,TGTGCCAGCAGCGGACTTCGCTCCTACAATGAGCAGTTCTTC,CASSGLRSYNEQFF
NA,few,TRBV5-6,TRBJ2-7,TGTGCCAGCAGCCTCAGGGCCTACGAGCAGTACTTC,CASSLRAYEQYF
TRBD2,NA,TRBV12-3/TRBV12-4,TRBJ2-3,TGTGCCAGCAGCGGCGGGGGGTTGCATTTT,CASSGGGLHF
NA,NA,TRBV5-4,TRBJ2-3,TGTGCCAGCAGCCGCGGGTATTCCACAGATACGCAGTATTTT,CASSRGYSTDTQYF
NA,NA,TRBV7-9,TRBJ1-2,TGTGCCAGCACCGAAGGGGGGGGGTCCTATGGCTACACCTTC,CASTEGGGSYGYTF
NA,once,TRBV15,TRBJ2-5,TGTGCCACCTCGACAGGAACAGGGCAAGAGACCCAGTACTTC,CATSTGTGQETQYF
NA,NA,TRBV18,TRBJ2-5,TGTGCCAGCTCACCATCCCCCAGTGAGACCCAGTACTTC,CASSPSPSETQYF
NA,few,TRBV10-3,TRBJ1-2,TGTGCCATCAGTACGAACCCTTGGCGGGACTCCCACTATGGCTACACCTTC,CAISTNPWRDSHYGYTF
NA,NA,TRBV10-3,TRBJ2-2,TGTGCCACCACCGGACAGCCGAACACCGGGGAGCTGTTTTTT,CATTGQPNTGELFF
NA,NA,TRBV5-5,TRBJ1-6,TGTGCCAGCAGCTTCGCAGGGGATAATTCACCCCTCCACTTT,CASSFAGDNSPLHF
TRBD1,NA,TRBV3-1/TRBV3-2,TRBJ2-7,TGTGCCAGCAGCCAAGATTCGACAGGGAAAATCACCGAGCAGTACTTC,CASSQDSTGKITEQYF
TRBD2,few,TRBV5-5,TRBJ2-5,TGTGCCAGCAGCCTTGGGACTAGCGGGGGGGTAGAGACCCAGTACTTC,CASSLGTSGGVETQYF
NA,NA,TRBV5-6,TRBJ1-1,TGTGCCAGCAGCTTGGTGCGGGGGAGGGCTTTCTTT,CASSLVRGRAFF
TRBD1,NA,TRBV4-2,TRBJ1-5,TGTGCCAGCAGCCGAACAGGGGGCAATCAGCCCCAGCATTTT,CASSRTGGNQPQHF
TRBD1,NA,TRBV27,TRBJ2-3,TGTGCCAGCACCCCGTCCCGGACAGGGGGCGTCGATACGCAGTATTTT,CASTPSRTGGVDTQYF
NA,NA,TRBV10-2,TRBJ1-3,TGCGCCAGCACTGCACCTGGACTGTCTGGAAACACCATATATTTT,CASTAPGLSGNTIYF
TRBD2,NA,TRBV19,TRBJ2-3,TGTGCCAGTAGTATAGATCTTGGCGGGGGGGATACGCAGTATTTT,CASSIDLGGGDTQYF
NA,NA,TRBV6-5,TRBJ1-5,TGTGCCAGTTTCAGGGATAGCAATCAGCCCCAGCATTTT,CASFRDSNQPQHF
TRBD1,NA,TRBV30,TRBJ1-1,TGTGCCTGGAGTGTACAATGGTTCGGAACAGGGGGCGCGATCATGAACACTGAAGCTTTCTTT,CAWSVQWFGTGGAIMNTEAFF
TRBD1,NA,TRBV19,TRBJ2-1,TGTGCCAGTAGCCGCCAGGACAGGAATGAGCAGTTCTTC,CASSRQDRNEQFF
TRBD1,NA,TRBV15,TRBJ1-2,TGTGCCACCAGCAGGGGACAGGACGAGGGCTACACCTTC,CATSRGQDEGYTF
NA,NA,TRBV4-3,TRBJ2-2,TGCGCCAGCAGCCAACAGGTACAATCTGACACCGGGGAGCTGTTTTTT,CASSQQVQSDTGELFF
TRBD2,NA,TRBV7-9,TRBJ2-5,TGTGCCAGCAGGCCCCCTGGCGGGGGACGAGAGACCCAGTACTTC,CASRPPGGGRETQYF
TRBD1,once,TRBV6-1,TRBJ1-6,TGTGCCAGCAGTGGGGGACAGGAGGCTTTTGGAAATTCACCCCTCCACTTT,CASSGGQEAFGNSPLHF